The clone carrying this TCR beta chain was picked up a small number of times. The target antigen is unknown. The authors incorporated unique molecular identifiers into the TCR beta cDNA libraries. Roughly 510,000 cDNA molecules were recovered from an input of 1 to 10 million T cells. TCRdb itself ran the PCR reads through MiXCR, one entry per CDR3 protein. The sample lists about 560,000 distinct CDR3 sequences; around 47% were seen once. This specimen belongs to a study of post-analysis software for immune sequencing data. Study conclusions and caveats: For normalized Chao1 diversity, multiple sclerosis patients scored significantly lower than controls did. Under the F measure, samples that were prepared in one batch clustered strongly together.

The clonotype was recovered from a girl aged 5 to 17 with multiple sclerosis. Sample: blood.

The CDR3 reads CASSISPSGTANTEAFF. CDR3 nucleotide sequence: TGCGCCAGCAGCATATCTCCATCCGGGACGGCGAACACTGAAGCTTTCTTT. The chain joins TRBV5-1 to TRBJ1-1; possible D gene TRBD1, 5 bases. Looked up from germline, CDR1 is SGHRS and CDR2 is YFSETQ. V was cut by 4 bases and J by 1 base, with 20 bases left in between. The CDR3 loop spans 17 amino acids. Full variable domain (missing parts from reference TRBV5-1 and TRBJ1-1): KAGVTQTPRYLIKTRGQQVTLSCSPISGHRSVSWYQQTPGQGLQFLFEYFSETQRNKGNFPGRFSGRQFSNSRSEMNVSTLELGDSALYLCASSISPSGTANTEAFFGQGTRLTVV.